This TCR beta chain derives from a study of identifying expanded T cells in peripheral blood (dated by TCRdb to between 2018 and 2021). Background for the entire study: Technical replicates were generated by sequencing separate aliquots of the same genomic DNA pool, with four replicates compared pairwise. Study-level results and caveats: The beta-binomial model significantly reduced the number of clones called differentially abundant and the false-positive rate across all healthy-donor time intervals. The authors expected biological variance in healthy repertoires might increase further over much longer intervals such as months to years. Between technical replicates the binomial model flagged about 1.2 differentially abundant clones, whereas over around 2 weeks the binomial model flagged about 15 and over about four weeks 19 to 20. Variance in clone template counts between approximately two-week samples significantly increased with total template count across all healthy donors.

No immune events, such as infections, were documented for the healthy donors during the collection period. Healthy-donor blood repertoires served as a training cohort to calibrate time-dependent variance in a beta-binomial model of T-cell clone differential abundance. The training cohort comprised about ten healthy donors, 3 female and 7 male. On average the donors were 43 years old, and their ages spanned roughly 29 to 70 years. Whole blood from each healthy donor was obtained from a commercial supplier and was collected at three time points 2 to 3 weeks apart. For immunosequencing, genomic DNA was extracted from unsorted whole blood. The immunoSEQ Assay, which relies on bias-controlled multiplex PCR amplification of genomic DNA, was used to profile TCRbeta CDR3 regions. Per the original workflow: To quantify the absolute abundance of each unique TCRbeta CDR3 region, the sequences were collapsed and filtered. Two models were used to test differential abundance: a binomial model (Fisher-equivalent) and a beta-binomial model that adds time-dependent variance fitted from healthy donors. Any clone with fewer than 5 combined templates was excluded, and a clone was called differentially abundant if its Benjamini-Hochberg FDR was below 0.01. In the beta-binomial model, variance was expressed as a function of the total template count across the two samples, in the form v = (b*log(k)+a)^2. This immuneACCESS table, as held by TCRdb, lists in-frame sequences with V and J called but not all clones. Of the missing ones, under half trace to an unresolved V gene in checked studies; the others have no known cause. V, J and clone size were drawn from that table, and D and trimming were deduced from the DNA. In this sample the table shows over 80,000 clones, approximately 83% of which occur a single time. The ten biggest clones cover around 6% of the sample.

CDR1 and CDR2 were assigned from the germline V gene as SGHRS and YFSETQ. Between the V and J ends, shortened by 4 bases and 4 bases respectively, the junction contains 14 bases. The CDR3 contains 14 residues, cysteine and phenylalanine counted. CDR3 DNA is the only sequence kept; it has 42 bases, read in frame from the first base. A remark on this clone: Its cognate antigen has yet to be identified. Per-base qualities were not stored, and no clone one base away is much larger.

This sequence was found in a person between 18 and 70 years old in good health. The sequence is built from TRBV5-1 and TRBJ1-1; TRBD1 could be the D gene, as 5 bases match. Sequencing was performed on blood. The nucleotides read TGCGCCAGCAGCCTGGGACTTGGGTTCACTGAAGCTTTCTTT. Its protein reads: CASSLGLGFTEAFF. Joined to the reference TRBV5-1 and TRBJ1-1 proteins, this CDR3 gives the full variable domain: KAGVTQTPRYLIKTRGQQVTLSCSPISGHRSVSWYQQTPGQGLQFLFEYFSETQRNKGNFPGRFSGRQFSNSRSEMNVSTLELGDSALYLCASSLGLGFTEAFFGQGTRLTVV.